This T cell receptor beta chain emerged from a study of CD8 T cells in Susac syndrome. Notes on the study in general: As the study acknowledged, the number of individuals in its TCR sequencing and HLA analysis was relatively small.

Sequencing of TCR beta was performed on blood CD8+ T cells and on blood CD4+ T cells. Through negative isolation, CD4+ and CD8+ T cells were obtained, while TEMRA cells were enriched using FACS. With random hexamers, about 0.5 to 1 ug RNA was reverse transcribed. An immunoSEQ multiplex PCR generated amplified TCR beta CDR3 products spanning 54 Vbeta and 13 Jbeta. MiXCR, run by TCRdb on the immunoSEQ multiplex PCR reads, gives a single entry per CDR3 protein. The repertoire consists of about 300,000 distinct CDR3 sequences, with around 92% occurring once and the leading ten covering about 0.063%. V was clipped by 6 bases and J by 2 bases, with 11 bases between them. The CDR3 loop spans 12 amino acids. Germline values: CDR1 SQVTM, CDR2 ANQGSEA. This clonotype was seen a single time. As yet, its antigen is unknown.

V gene TRBV29-1 combines with J gene TRBJ2-7; no firm D call. The receptor comes from a human donor with multiple sclerosis. The material sequenced was CD4+ T cells from PBMCs. This CDR3 is CSVGRGTYEQYF. The DNA of the CDR3 is TGCAGCGTCGGTAGAGGAACCTACGAGCAGTACTTC.